One T cell receptor beta chain is described in this entry. Its antigen is currently unknown. The entry originates in a study of CD8+CD57+ T cells in acquired aplastic anemia. The overall study: Each DNA sample taken from sorted CD4+ and CD8+ cells came to approximately 3.3 ug on average. Average CD4+ read depth in healthy donors was around 9.9 million reads. Study-level findings and limits: Overlapping CD8+ CDR3 repertoires of patients and controls contained under 35 shared sequences.

The CDR3 is 12 amino acids. V dropped 4 bases and J dropped 12; count of bases not matched to a gene: 9. In germline, CDR1 is DFQATT, CDR2 SNEGSKA (reference sequence). Both TCR beta VDJ combination and CDR3 sequence profiling were carried out. Genomic DNA was the template for this profiling. Via MiXCR, TCRdb re-called the reads, giving one row per CDR3 protein. The data show about 400,000 distinct CDR3 sequences, around 72% seen once. This sequence originates from a human donor in good health, serving as a control. The genes are TRBV20-1 and TRBJ1-2; the match to TRBD1 covers 9 bases. The sequencing sample was made of sorted CD4+, CD8+, or CD8+CD57+ T cells (not recorded which) from PBMCs. CDR3 sequence reads: CSATIPGQGNTF. The CDR3 nucleotides read TGCAGTGCTACGATTCCGGGACAGGGTAACACCTTC.